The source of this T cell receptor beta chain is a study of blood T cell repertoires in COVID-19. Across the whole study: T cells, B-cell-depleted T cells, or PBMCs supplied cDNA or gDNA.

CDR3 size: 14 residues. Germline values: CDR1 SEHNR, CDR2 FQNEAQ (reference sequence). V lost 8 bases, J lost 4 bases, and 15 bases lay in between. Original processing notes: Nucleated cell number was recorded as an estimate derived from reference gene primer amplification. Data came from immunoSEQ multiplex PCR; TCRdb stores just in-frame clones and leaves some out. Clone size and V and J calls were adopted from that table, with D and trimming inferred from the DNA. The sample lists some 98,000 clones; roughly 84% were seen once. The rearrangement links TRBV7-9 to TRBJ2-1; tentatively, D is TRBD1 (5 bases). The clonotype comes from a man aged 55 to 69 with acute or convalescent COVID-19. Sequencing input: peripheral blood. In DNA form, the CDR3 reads TGTGCCAGCTCGGACACTCTTGGGTACAATGAGCAGTTCTTC. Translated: CASSDTLGYNEQFF.